The following is a T cell receptor (beta chain) sequence with its context. Its specificity is not known. This specimen belongs to a study of OX40 agonist ivuxolimab in advanced cancers. Study as a whole: Ivuxolimab is a fully human IgG2 antibody that activates OX40 (CD134).

Using immunoSEQ multiplex PCR, the repertoire was profiled, and TCRdb retains in-frame clones only, with some absent. The data show roughly 45,000 clones, around 90% seen once. Study-wide results and limits: Relative to CD4+, CD8+ T cells held more expanded clones on average.

The input for sequencing was CD4+ or CD8+ T cells sorted from blood, taken in a trial of the OX40 agonist ivuxolimab. This TCR was recovered from an adult with an advanced solid tumor such as melanoma, head and neck, liver or kidney cancer.

The CDR3 sequence: CASSQDLGQAGLTTNEKLFF. The CDR3 DNA sequence: TGCGCCAGCAGCCAAGACCTTGGACAGGCCGGGCTCACAACTAATGAAAAACTGTTTTTT. This sequence joins TRBV4-1 and TRBJ1-4; 7 nucleotides line up with TRBD1. V shed 0 bases and J 0 bases; nucleotides not matched to a gene: 13. The germline V gene encodes CDR1 MGHRA and CDR2 YSYEKL. The CDR3 is made up of 20 amino acids.